The T cell receptor (beta chain) under discussion was sequenced for a study of T cell responses to AZD1222 COVID-19 vaccine. Study findings and constraints: The study found Spike-specific TCR breadth and depth rose after two AZD1222 doses.

Trimming removed 0 bases at V and 8 bases at J, with 13 bases between. This CDR3 comprises 14 residues. CDR1 and CDR2 from the germline V gene are SGHRS and YFSETQ. This clone was seen only once. Its antigen is as yet unknown. TCRdb's copy holds only in-frame clones and misses some; the assay was immunoSEQ multiplex PCR. The repertoire holds over 60,000 clones, with 88% as singletons. The receptor was derived from an adult who received the MenACWY meningococcal vaccine as a control. The source was peripheral blood, collected 28 days after the second dose of the MenACWY control vaccine. The rearrangement links TRBV5-1 to TRBJ2-3; D uncertain. The CDR3 bases are TGCGCCAGCAGCTTGGACGTCCTATTGCCTACGCAGTATTTT. Translating it yields CASSLDVLLPTQYF.